These T cell receptor beta chains were read from a single sample in a study of blood T cell repertoires in COVID-19. Data came from immunoSEQ multiplex PCR; TCRdb stores just in-frame clones and leaves some out. This table has about 380,000 clones, 85% to 90% appearing once. The sample comprised peripheral blood. The receptors were gathered from a man younger than 30 with active or convalescent COVID-19. CDR3s include the opening cysteine and the closing phenylalanine or tryptophan. Fields, in order: D gene, V gene, J gene, clone size, CDR3 protein, CDR3 DNA. The D gene is left open where the match is weak. The listing skips clone size in some rows; elsewhere it reads once, few, many or a size class.

D: TRBD1; V: TRBV20-1; J: TRBJ1-2; size: -; CDR3: CSAIQGNGYTF; DNA: TGCAGTGCAATACAGGGGAATGGCTACACCTTC
D: TRBD2; V: TRBV5-8; J: TRBJ2-6; size: -; CDR3: CASSPGRAGANVLTF; DNA: TGTGCCAGCAGTCCGGGGAGGGCTGGGGCCAACGTCCTGACTTTC
D: TRBD1; V: TRBV29-1; J: TRBJ2-1; size: -; CDR3: CSVVEPGTVKNEQFF; DNA: TGCAGCGTTGTGGAACCCGGGACAGTGAAAAATGAGCAGTTCTTC
D: TRBD1; V: TRBV4-3; J: TRBJ1-1; size: -; CDR3: CASSQGPGGFVTEAFF; DNA: TGCGCCAGCAGCCAAGGGCCAGGGGGGTTTGTCACTGAAGCTTTCTTT
D: TRBD1; V: TRBV28; J: TRBJ1-5; size: -; CDR3: CASRPSGGQGYGQPQHF; DNA: TGTGCCAGCAGGCCGTCCGGGGGACAGGGATATGGTCAGCCCCAGCATTTT
D: -; V: TRBV6-6; J: TRBJ2-2; size: -; CDR3: CASSYPARVTGELFF; DNA: TGTGCCAGCAGTTACCCGGCGCGGGTCACCGGGGAGCTGTTTTTT
D: -; V: TRBV27; J: TRBJ1-5; size: -; CDR3: CASSTRGGQPQHF; DNA: TGTGCCAGCAGCACGAGGGGGGGTCAGCCCCAGCATTTT
D: -; V: TRBV4-3; J: TRBJ1-5; size: -; CDR3: CASSQEYGGGAGNQPQHF; DNA: TGCGCCAGCAGCCAAGAATACGGGGGGGGCGCGGGAAACCAGCCCCAGCATTTT
D: TRBD2; V: TRBV19; J: TRBJ2-1; size: -; CDR3: CATRLAGHHADEQFF; DNA: TGTGCCACTCGACTAGCGGGCCACCATGCAGATGAGCAGTTCTTC
D: -; V: TRBV7-9; J: TRBJ1-6; size: -; CDR3: CASSLEADNSPLHF; DNA: TGTGCCAGCAGCCTCGAGGCCGATAATTCACCCCTCCACTTT
D: -; V: TRBV19; J: TRBJ1-3; size: -; CDR3: CASSIETGSGNTIYF; DNA: TGTGCCAGTAGTATAGAGACAGGCTCTGGAAACACCATATATTTT
D: -; V: TRBV28; J: TRBJ2-5; size: once; CDR3: CASSLLPVQETQYF; DNA: TGTGCCAGCAGTTTATTGCCAGTCCAAGAGACCCAGTACTTC
D: -; V: TRBV27; J: TRBJ2-7; size: -; CDR3: CASSLDRLLGEQYF; DNA: TGTGCCAGCAGTTTAGACAGGCTCCTAGGCGAGCAGTACTTC
D: TRBD1; V: TRBV28; J: TRBJ2-7; size: -; CDR3: CASNLEDRQQYF; DNA: TGTGCCAGCAACCTTGAGGACAGGCAACAGTACTTC
D: -; V: TRBV7-2; J: TRBJ2-7; size: -; CDR3: CASSSTQGEQYF; DNA: TGTGCCAGCAGCTCCACCCAGGGCGAGCAGTACTTC
D: TRBD2; V: TRBV9; J: TRBJ2-1; size: -; CDR3: CASSTHRTSGRDNEQFF; DNA: TGTGCCAGCAGCACTCATCGGACTAGCGGGAGGGACAATGAGCAGTTCTTC
D: -; V: TRBV7-9; J: TRBJ1-4; size: -; CDR3: CASRLGDYEKLFF; DNA: TGTGCCAGCAGACTGGGCGATTATGAAAAACTGTTTTTT
D: TRBD1; V: TRBV13; J: TRBJ1-2; size: -; CDR3: CASSPGTGGRSPPLYGYTF; DNA: TGTGCCAGCAGCCCGGGGACAGGGGGGCGATCCCCTCCCCTCTATGGCTACACCTTC
D: TRBD1; V: TRBV19; J: TRBJ2-6; size: -; CDR3: CASTRQGFGANVLTF; DNA: TGTGCCAGTACTCGACAGGGGTTTGGGGCCAACGTCCTGACTTTC
D: -; V: TRBV6-5; J: TRBJ1-1; size: -; CDR3: CASSYVTVEAFF; DNA: TGTGCCAGCAGTTACGTCACAGTTGAAGCTTTCTTT
D: -; V: TRBV5-5; J: TRBJ1-2; size: -; CDR3: CASSSDTNYGYTF; DNA: TGTGCCAGCAGCTCCGACACGAACTATGGCTACACCTTC
D: -; V: TRBV6-5; J: TRBJ2-7; size: -; CDR3: CASSLQILYEQYF; DNA: TGTGCCAGCAGTCTACAGATCCTTTACGAGCAGTACTTC
D: -; V: TRBV24-1; J: TRBJ1-1; size: -; CDR3: CATTSGAPPDTEAFF; DNA: TGTGCCACCACTAGTGGGGCGCCCCCGGACACTGAAGCTTTCTTT
D: TRBD1; V: TRBV7-2; J: TRBJ1-2; size: -; CDR3: CASSLGTGGTYGYTF; DNA: TGTGCCAGCAGCTTAGGGACAGGGGGGACCTATGGCTACACCTTC
D: -; V: TRBV4-3; J: TRBJ2-5; size: -; CDR3: CASSQDNAGQETQYF; DNA: TGCGCCAGCAGCCAAGATAACGCAGGCCAAGAGACCCAGTACTTC
D: -; V: TRBV5-1; J: TRBJ2-7; size: -; CDR3: CASSADMSYEQYF; DNA: TGCGCCAGCAGCGCGGACATGTCCTACGAGCAGTACTTC
D: -; V: TRBV7-9; J: TRBJ1-1; size: -; CDR3: CASSLGDRLNTEAFF; DNA: TGTGCCAGCAGCCTCGGAGACAGGCTGAACACTGAAGCTTTCTTT
D: -; V: TRBV28; J: TRBJ2-4; size: once; CDR3: CASSPGGSPKNIQYF; DNA: TGTGCCAGCTCACCCGGAGGGAGTCCCAAAAACATTCAGTACTTC
D: -; V: TRBV28; J: TRBJ2-3; size: -; CDR3: CASSSAEPTDTQYF; DNA: TGTGCCAGCAGTTCGGCGGAGCCCACAGATACGCAGTATTTT
D: TRBD1; V: TRBV4-3; J: TRBJ1-4; size: -; CDR3: CASSTGTAINEKLFF; DNA: TGCGCCAGCAGCACCGGGACAGCGATTAATGAAAAACTGTTTTTT
D: -; V: TRBV24-1; J: TRBJ1-5; size: -; CDR3: CATSDPMSNQPQHF; DNA: TGTGCCACCAGTGATCCCATGAGCAATCAGCCCCAGCATTTT
D: TRBD1; V: TRBV18; J: TRBJ2-2; size: -; CDR3: CASSPQLLTGRDTGELFF; DNA: TGTGCCAGCTCACCCCAACTACTGACAGGGCGGGACACCGGGGAGCTGTTTTTT
D: TRBD1; V: TRBV9; J: TRBJ2-1; size: -; CDR3: CASSPRDRGSHEQFF; DNA: TGTGCCAGCAGCCCCCGGGACAGGGGTTCCCATGAGCAGTTCTTC
D: -; V: TRBV2; J: TRBJ2-3; size: -; CDR3: CASSERPTTSTDTQYF; DNA: TGTGCCAGCAGTGAAAGGCCTACTACTAGCACAGATACGCAGTATTTT
D: TRBD2; V: TRBV29-1; J: TRBJ2-7; size: once; CDR3: CSAKRPGGYEQYF; DNA: TGCAGCGCTAAACGGCCGGGGGGCTACGAGCAGTACTTC
D: TRBD2; V: TRBV3-1/TRBV3-2; J: TRBJ2-1; size: -; CDR3: CASSPGLAGLIWFF; DNA: TGTGCCAGCAGCCCCGGACTAGCGGGGTTAATATGGTTCTTC
D: -; V: TRBV28; J: TRBJ2-2; size: -; CDR3: CASRTRERKRTGELFF; DNA: TGTGCCAGCCGCACCAGGGAACGGAAACGCACCGGGGAGCTGTTTTTT
D: -; V: TRBV5-1; J: TRBJ2-5; size: -; CDR3: CASSLQHTSIDQETQYF; DNA: TGCGCCAGCAGCTTGCAACATACTAGCATTGACCAAGAGACCCAGTACTTC
D: -; V: TRBV20-1; J: TRBJ2-7; size: -; CDR3: CSAEQGYEQYF; DNA: TGCAGTGCTGAACAGGGTTACGAGCAGTACTTC
D: TRBD2; V: TRBV18; J: TRBJ2-7; size: -; CDR3: CASSPQAGGHEQYF; DNA: TGTGCCAGCTCACCACAGGCGGGAGGCCACGAGCAGTACTTC
D: -; V: TRBV27; J: TRBJ2-1; size: -; CDR3: CASSLFRRDTDEQFF; DNA: TGTGCCAGCAGTTTATTTAGGAGGGATACGGATGAGCAGTTCTTC
D: TRBD2; V: TRBV14; J: TRBJ2-1; size: -; CDR3: CASSQDGERRWTSGYNEQFF; DNA: TGTGCCAGCAGCCAAGACGGGGAACGACGGTGGACTAGCGGCTACAATGAGCAGTTCTTC
D: -; V: TRBV14; J: TRBJ1-2; size: -; CDR3: CASSPQGRLNYGYTF; DNA: TGTGCCAGCAGCCCCCAGGGGCGACTTAACTATGGCTACACCTTC
D: -; V: TRBV19; J: TRBJ1-5; size: -; CDR3: CASSMGQTQPQHF; DNA: TGTGCCAGTAGTATGGGCCAAACTCAGCCCCAGCATTTT
D: TRBD2; V: TRBV2; J: TRBJ2-7; size: -; CDR3: CASSDLRTLTRGEYF; DNA: TGTGCCAGCAGTGATCTTAGGACACTTACACGGGGGGAGTACTTC
D: -; V: TRBV11-3; J: TRBJ1-1; size: -; CDR3: CASSSGQLGTEAFF; DNA: TGTGCCAGCAGCTCAGGACAGTTAGGCACTGAAGCTTTCTTT
D: -; V: TRBV9; J: TRBJ2-1; size: -; CDR3: CASSVQRATYNEQFF; DNA: TGTGCCAGCAGCGTCCAGCGGGCCACCTACAATGAGCAGTTCTTC
D: TRBD1; V: TRBV7-9; J: TRBJ1-2; size: once; CDR3: CASSLGLRDRDYGYTF; DNA: TGTGCCAGCAGCTTAGGTCTCCGCGACAGGGACTATGGCTACACCTTC
D: TRBD1; V: TRBV5-8; J: TRBJ2-4; size: -; CDR3: CASSVDRGFKNIQYF; DNA: TGTGCCAGCAGCGTGGACAGGGGATTCAAAAACATTCAGTACTTC
D: TRBD1; V: TRBV7-2; J: TRBJ2-5; size: -; CDR3: CASSFPPGQGVETQYF; DNA: TGTGCCAGCAGCTTCCCACCGGGACAGGGAGTAGAGACCCAGTACTTC
D: TRBD2; V: TRBV5-4; J: TRBJ2-2; size: -; CDR3: CASSLVAGITGELFF; DNA: TGTGCCAGCAGCTTAGTAGCGGGGATCACCGGGGAGCTGTTTTTT
D: -; V: TRBV6-6; J: TRBJ1-1; size: -; CDR3: CASSPSVLDTEAFF; DNA: TGTGCCAGCAGTCCCTCGGTCTTGGACACTGAAGCTTTCTTT
D: -; V: TRBV5-8; J: TRBJ1-5; size: -; CDR3: CASSLGQIRNQPQHF; DNA: TGTGCCAGCAGCTTGGGCCAGATCCGCAATCAGCCCCAGCATTTT
D: -; V: TRBV18; J: TRBJ2-7; size: once; CDR3: CASSPSRDYEQYF; DNA: TGTGCCAGCTCACCTTCCAGGGACTACGAGCAGTACTTC